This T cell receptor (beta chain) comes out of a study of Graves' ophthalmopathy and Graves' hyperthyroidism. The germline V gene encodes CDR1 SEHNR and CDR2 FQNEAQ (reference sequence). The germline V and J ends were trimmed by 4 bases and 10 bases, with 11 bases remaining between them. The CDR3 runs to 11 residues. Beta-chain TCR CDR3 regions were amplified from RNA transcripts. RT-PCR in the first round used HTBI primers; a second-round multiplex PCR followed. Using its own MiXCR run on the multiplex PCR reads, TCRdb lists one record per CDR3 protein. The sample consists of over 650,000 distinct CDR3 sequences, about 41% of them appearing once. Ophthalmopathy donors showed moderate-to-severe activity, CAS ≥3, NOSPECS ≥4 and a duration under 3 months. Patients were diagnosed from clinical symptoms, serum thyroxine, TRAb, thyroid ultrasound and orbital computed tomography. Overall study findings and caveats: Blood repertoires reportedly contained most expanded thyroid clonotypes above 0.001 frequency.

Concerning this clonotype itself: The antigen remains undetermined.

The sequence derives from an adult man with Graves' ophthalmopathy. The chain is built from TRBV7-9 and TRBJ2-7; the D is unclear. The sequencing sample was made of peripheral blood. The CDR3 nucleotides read TGTGCCAGCAGCTCGGCCTCTGGACAGTACTTC. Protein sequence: CASSSASGQYF.